Below, one T cell receptor (beta chain) is given with its context. When the RNA was reverse transcribed, random hexamers were used with an input of roughly 0.5 to 1 ug. TCRdb reprocessed the immunoSEQ multiplex PCR reads via MiXCR and lists one record per CDR3 protein. The sample holds 350,000 to 550,000 distinct CDR3 sequences, roughly 85% seen once. The CDR3 contains 22 residues. Germline V gene lookup returns CDR1 GTSNPN and CDR2 SVGIG (reference sequence). The V segment lost 2 bases and the J segment 2 bases; nucleotides outside the gene matches: 25. The data stem from a study of CD8 T cells in Susac syndrome.

Sequencing input: CD8+ T cells from PBMCs. V and J are TRBV30 and TRBJ2-7; 12 nucleotides agree with TRBD2. The source of this sequence is a human donor with multiple sclerosis. The CDR3 bases are TGTGCCTGGAGTTCCGAAGGTTGGGCTAGCGGGAGGGGGCCGTTAAATCCCTACGAGCAGTACTTC. Translation: CAWSSEGWASGRGPLNPYEQYF.